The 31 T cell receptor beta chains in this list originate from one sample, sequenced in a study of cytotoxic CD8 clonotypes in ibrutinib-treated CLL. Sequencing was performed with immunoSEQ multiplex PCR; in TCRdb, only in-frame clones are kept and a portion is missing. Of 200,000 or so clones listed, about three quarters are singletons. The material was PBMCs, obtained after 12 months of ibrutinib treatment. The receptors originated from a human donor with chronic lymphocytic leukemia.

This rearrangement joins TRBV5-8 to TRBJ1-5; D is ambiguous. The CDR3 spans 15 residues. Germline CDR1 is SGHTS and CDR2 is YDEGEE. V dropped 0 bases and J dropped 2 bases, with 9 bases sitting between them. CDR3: CASSLALHGNQPQHF. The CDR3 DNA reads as TGTGCCAGCAGCTTGGCCCTTCATGGCAATCAGCCCCAGCATTTT.

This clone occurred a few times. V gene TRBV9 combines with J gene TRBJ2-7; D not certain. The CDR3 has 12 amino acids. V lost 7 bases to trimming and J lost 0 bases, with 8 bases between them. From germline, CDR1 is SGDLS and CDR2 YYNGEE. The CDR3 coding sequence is TGTGCCAGCGGAAGTTTCTCCTACGAGCAGTACTTC. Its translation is CASGSFSYEQYF.

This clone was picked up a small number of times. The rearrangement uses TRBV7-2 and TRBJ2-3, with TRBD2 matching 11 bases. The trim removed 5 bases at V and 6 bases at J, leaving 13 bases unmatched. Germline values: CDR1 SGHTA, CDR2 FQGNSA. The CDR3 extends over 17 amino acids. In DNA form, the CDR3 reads TGTGCCAGCAGCCAAGGGACTAGCGGTCAGAAGGGGGATACGCAGTATTTT. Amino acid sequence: CASSQGTSGQKGDTQYF.

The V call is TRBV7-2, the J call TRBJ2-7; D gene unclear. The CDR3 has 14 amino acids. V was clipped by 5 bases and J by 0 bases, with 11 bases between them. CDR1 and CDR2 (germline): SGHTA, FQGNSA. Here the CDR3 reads CASSPRLNSYEQYF. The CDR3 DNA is TGTGCCAGCAGCCCGCGACTTAACTCCTACGAGCAGTACTTC. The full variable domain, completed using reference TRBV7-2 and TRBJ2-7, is GAGVSQSPSNKVTEKGKDVELRCDPISGHTALYWYRQSLGQGLEFLIYFQGNSAPDKSGLPSDRFSAERTGGSVSTLTIQRTQQEDSAVYLCASSPRLNSYEQYFGPGTRLTVT.

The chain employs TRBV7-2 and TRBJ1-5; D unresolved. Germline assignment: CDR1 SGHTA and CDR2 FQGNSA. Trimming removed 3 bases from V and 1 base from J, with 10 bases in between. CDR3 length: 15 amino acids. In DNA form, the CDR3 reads TGTGCCAGCAGCTTGCAACAGCAAAGCAATCAGCCCCAGCATTTT. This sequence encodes CASSLQQQSNQPQHF.

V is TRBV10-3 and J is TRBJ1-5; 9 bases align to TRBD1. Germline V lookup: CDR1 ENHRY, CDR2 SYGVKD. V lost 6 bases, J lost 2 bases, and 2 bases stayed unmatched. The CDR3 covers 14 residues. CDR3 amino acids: CAISGTGRNQPQHF. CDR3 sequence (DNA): TGTGCCATCAGCGGGACAGGGCGCAATCAGCCCCAGCATTTT.

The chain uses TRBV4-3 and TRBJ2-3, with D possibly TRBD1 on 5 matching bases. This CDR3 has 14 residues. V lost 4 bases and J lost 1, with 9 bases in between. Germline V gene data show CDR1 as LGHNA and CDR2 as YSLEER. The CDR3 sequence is CASSPLQGTDTQYF. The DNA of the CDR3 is TGCGCCAGCAGCCCGTTACAGGGCACAGATACGCAGTATTTT.

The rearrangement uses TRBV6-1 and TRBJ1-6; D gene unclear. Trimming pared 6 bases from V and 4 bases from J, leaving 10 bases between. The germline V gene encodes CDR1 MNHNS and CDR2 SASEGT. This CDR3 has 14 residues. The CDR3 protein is CASREQFYNSPLHF. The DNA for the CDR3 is TGTGCCAGCAGGGAACAGTTTTATAATTCACCCCTCCACTTT.

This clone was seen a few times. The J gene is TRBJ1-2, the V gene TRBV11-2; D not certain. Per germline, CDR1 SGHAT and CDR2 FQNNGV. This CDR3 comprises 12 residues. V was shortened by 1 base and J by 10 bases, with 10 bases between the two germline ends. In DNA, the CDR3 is TGTGCCAGCAGCTTAGCAAAGGTAGACTACACCTTC. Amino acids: CASSLAKVDYTF.

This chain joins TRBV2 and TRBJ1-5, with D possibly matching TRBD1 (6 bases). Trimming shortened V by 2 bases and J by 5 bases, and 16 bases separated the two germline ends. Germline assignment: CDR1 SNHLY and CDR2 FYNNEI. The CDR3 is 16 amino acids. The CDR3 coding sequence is TGTGCCAGCAGTGAAACGACAAGGGGGTCTCATCAGCCCCAGCATTTT. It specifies CASSETTRGSHQPQHF.

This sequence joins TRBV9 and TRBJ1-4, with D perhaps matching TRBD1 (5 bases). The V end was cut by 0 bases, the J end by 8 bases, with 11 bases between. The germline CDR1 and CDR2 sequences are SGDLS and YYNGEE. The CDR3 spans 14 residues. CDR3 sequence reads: CASSVAGGVEKLFF. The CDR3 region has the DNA TGTGCCAGCAGCGTAGCGGGGGGAGTGGAAAAACTGTTTTTT.

For the CDR3, the DNA is TGCAGCGCTGAGACTACTCGTTATGGCTACACCTTC. Its translation is CSAETTRYGYTF. The gene calls are TRBV29-1 and TRBJ1-2, with D unresolved. Germline loops: CDR1 SQVTM, CDR2 ANQGSEA. Trimming cost V 7 bases and J 5 bases, with 14 bases left between them. This CDR3 region has 12 residues.

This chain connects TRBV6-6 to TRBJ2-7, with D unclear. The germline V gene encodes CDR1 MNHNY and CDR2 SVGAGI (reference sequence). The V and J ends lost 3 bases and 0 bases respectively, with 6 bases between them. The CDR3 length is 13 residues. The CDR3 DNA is TGTGCCAGCAGTTATGGCGCCTCCTACGAGCAGTACTTC. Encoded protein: CASSYGASYEQYF.

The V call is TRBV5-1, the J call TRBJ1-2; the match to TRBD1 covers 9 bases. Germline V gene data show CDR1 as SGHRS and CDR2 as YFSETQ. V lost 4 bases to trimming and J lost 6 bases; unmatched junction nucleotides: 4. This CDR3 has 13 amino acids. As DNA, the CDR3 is TGCGCCAGCAGCCCCCGGGACAGGGATGGCTACACCTTC. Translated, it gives CASSPRDRDGYTF.

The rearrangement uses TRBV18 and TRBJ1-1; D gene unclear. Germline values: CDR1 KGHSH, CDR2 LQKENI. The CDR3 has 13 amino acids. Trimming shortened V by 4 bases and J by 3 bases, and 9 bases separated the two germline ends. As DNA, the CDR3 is TGTGCCAGCTCACAGGATTACGACACTGAAGCTTTCTTT. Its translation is CASSQDYDTEAFF.

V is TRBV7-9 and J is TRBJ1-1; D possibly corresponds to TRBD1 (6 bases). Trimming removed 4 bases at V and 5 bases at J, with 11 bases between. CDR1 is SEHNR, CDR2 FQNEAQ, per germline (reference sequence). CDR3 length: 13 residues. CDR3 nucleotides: TGTGCCAGCAGCTACAGGGTAGAGACTGAAGCTTTCTTT. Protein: CASSYRVETEAFF.

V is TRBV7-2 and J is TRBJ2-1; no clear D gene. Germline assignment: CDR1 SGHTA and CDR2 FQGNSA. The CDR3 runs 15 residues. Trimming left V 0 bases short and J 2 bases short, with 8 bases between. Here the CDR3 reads CASSLAPRTYNEQFF. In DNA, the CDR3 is TGTGCCAGCAGCTTAGCCCCCAGGACCTACAATGAGCAGTTCTTC.

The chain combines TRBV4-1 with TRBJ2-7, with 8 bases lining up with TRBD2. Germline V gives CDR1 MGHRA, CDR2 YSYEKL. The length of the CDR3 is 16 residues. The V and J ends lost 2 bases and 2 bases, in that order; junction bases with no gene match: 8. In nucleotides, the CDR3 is TGCGCCAGCAGCCAAAGGTTCGCGGGAGGTACCTACGAGCAGTACTTC. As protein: CASSQRFAGGTYEQYF.

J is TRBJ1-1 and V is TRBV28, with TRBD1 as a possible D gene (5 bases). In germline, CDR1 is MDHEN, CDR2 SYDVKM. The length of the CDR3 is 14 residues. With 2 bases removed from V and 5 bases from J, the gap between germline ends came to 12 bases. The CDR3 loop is CASSLTGGGTEAFF. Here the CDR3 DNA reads TGTGCCAGCAGTTTAACAGGCGGGGGTACTGAAGCTTTCTTT.

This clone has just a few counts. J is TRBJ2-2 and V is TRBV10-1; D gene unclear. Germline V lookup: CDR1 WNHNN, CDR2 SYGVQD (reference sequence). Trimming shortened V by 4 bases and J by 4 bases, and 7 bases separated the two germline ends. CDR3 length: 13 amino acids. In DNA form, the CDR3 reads TGCGCCAGCAGTGCGCATCGCACCGGGGAGCTGTTTTTT. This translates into CASSAHRTGELFF.

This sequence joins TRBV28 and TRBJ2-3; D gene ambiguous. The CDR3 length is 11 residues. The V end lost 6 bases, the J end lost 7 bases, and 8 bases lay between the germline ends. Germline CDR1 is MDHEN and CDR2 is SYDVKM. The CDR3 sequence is CASSRANTQYF. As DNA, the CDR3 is TGTGCCAGCAGCCGTGCGAATACGCAGTATTTT.

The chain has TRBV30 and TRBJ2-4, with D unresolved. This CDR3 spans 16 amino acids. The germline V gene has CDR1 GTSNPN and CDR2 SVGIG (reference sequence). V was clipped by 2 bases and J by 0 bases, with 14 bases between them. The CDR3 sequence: CAWSIGIRGAKNIQYF. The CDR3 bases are TGTGCCTGGAGTATTGGAATCCGAGGAGCCAAAAACATTCAGTACTTC.

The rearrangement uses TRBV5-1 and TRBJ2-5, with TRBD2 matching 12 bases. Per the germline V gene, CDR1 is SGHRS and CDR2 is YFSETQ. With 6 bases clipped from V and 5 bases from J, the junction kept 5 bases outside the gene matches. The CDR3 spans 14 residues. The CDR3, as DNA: TGCGCCAGCAAGACTAGCGGGGGAGGTGAGACCCAGTACTTC. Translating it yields CASKTSGGGETQYF.

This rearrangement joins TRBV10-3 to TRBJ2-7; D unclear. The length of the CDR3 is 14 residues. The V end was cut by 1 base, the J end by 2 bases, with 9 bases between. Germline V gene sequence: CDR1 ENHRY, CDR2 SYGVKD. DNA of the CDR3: TGTGCCATCAGTGAGTATGAGACACCCTACGAGCAGTACTTC. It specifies CAISEYETPYEQYF.

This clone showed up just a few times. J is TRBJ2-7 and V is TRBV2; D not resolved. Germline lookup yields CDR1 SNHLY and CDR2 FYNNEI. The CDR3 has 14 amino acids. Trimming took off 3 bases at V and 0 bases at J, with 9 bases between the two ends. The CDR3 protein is CASSDRVYSYEQYF. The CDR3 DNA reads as TGTGCCAGCAGTGACCGGGTCTACTCCTACGAGCAGTACTTC.

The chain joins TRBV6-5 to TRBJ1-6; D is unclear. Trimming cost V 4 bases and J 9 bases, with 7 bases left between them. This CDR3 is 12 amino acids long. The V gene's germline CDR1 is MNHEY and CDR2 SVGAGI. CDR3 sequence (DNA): TGTGCCAGCAGTTCCGGTGGTTCACCCCTCCACTTT. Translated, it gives CASSSGGSPLHF.

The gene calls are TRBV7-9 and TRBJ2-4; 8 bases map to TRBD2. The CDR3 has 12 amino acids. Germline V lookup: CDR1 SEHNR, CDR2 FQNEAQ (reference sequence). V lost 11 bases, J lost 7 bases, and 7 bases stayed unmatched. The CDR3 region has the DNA TGTGCCGAAGAGGGCGGGAGGAACATTCAGTACTTC. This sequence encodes CAEEGGRNIQYF. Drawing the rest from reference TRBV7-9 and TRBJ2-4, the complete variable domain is DTGVSQNPRHKITKRGQNVTFRCDPISEHNRLYWYRQTLGQGPEFLTYFQNEAQLEKSRLLSDRFSAERPKGSFSTLEIQRTEQGDSAMYLCAEEGGRNIQYFGAGTRLSVL.

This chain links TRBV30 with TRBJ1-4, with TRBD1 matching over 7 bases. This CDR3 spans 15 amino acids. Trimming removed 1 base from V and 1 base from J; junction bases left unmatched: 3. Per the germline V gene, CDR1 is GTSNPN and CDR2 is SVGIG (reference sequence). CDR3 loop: CAWSARQGTNEKLFF. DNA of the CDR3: TGTGCCTGGAGTGCCCGACAGGGAACTAATGAAAAACTGTTTTTT.

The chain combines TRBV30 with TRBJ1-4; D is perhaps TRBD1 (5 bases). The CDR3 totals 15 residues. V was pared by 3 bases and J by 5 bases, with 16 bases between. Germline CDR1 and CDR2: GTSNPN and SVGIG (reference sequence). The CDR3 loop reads CAWSDGSTVNEKLFF. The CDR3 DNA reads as TGTGCCTGGAGCGACGGTTCGACAGTAAATGAAAAACTGTTTTTT.

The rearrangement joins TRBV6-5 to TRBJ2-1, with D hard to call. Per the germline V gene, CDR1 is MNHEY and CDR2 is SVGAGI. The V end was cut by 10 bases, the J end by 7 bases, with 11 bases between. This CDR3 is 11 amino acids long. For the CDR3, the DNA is TGTGCCACCTCGGGCCTAAATGAGCAGTTCTTC. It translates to CATSGLNEQFF.

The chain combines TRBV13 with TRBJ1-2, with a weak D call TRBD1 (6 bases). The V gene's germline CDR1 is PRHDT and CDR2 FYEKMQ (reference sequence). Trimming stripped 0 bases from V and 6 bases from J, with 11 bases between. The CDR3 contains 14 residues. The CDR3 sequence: CASSLGQGDHGYTF. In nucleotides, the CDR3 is TGTGCCAGCAGCTTAGGACAGGGCGACCATGGCTACACCTTC.